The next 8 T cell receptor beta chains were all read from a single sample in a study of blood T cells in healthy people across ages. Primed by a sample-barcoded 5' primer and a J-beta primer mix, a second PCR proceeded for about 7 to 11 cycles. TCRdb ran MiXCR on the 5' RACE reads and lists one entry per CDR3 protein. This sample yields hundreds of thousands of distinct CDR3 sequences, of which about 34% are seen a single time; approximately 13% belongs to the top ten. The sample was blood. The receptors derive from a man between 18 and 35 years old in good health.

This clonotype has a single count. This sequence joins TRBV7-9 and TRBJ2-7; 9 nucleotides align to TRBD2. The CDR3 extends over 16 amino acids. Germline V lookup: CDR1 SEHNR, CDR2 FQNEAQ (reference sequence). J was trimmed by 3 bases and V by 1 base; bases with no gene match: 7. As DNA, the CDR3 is TGTGCCAGCAGCTTAGGGGCTAGCGGGGCAAACTACGAGCAGTACTTC. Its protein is CASSLGASGANYEQYF. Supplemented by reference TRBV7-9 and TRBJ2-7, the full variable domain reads DTGVSQNPRHKITKRGQNVTFRCDPISEHNRLYWYRQTLGQGPEFLTYFQNEAQLEKSRLLSDRFSAERPKGSFSTLEIQRTEQGDSAMYLCASSLGASGANYEQYFGPGTRLTVT.

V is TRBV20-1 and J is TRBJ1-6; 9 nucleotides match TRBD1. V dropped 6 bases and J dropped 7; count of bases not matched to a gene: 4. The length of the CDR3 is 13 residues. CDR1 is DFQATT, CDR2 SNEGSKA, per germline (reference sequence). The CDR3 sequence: CSAEGQGNSPLHF. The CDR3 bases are TGCAGTGCGGAAGGACAGGGGAATTCACCCCTCCACTTT.

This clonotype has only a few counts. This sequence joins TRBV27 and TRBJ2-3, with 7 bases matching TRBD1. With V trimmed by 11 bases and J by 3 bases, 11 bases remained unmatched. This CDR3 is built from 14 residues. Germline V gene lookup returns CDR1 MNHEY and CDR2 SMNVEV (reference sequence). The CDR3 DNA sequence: TGTGCCGGCACCCGACAGGGAATTACAGATACGCAGTATTTT. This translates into CAGTRQGITDTQYF.

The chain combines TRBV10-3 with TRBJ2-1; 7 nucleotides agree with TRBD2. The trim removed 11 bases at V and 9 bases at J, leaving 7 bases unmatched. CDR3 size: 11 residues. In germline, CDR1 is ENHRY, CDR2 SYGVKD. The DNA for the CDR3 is TGTGCCTCCCAGGGCGGGGGTGAGCAGTTCTTC. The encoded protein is CASQGGGEQFF.

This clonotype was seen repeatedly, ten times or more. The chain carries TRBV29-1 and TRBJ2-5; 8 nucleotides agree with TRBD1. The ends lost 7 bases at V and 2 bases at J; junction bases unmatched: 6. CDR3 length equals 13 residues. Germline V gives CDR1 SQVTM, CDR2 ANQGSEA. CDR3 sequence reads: CSGGDRGQETQYF. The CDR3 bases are TGCAGCGGCGGAGACAGGGGACAAGAGACCCAGTACTTC. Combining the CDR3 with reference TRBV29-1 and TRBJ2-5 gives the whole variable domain SAVISQKPSRDICQRGTSLTIQCQVDSQVTMMFWYRQQPGQSLTLIATANQGSEATYESGFVIDKFPISRPNLTFSTLTVSNMSPEDSSIYLCSGGDRGQETQYFGPGTRLLVL.

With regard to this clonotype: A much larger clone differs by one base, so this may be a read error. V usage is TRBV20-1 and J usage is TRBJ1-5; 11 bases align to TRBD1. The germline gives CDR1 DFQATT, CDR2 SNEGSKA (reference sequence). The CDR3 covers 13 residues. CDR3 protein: CSARDRGDQPRHF. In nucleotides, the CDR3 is TGCAGTGCGCGGGACAGGGGGGATCAGCCCCGGCATTTT.

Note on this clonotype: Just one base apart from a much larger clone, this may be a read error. DNA for the CDR3: TGTGCCAGCAGTTTAGCGTCCAGCGGGGGCCTCGAAGATACGGAGTATTTT. Its protein product is CASSLASSGGLEDTEYF. The chain recombines TRBV12-3 or TRBV12-4 with TRBJ2-3; 8 bases are a match to TRBD2. This CDR3 is 17 amino acids long.

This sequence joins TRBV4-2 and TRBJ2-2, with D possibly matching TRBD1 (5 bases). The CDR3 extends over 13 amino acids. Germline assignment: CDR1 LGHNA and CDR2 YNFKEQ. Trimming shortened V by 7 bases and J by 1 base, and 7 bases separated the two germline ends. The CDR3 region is CASTGQNTGELFF. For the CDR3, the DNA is TGTGCCAGCACCGGACAGAACACCGGGGAGCTGTTTTTT.